This TCR beta chain was retrieved from a study of CD8+ T cells in alopecia areata. Study overall: Tofacitinib was given for 6 to 18 months, then stopped for 6 months. Study-level points and caveats: More clonal than normal scalp was lesional scalp, particularly alopecia totalis/universalis. Scalp clonality, together with expanded CD8+ clones among the top 100, fell significantly with tofacitinib.

Details on this clone: Antigen: not known.

Once RNA had been extracted, it was reverse transcribed into cDNA to act as the sequencing template. Produced via immunoSEQ multiplex PCR; TCRdb's table is partial and in-frame only. The data show 130,000 or so clones, over 60% seen once. Trimming at V came to 4 bases and at J to 1 base, leaving 17 bases not matched to a gene. The CDR3 sequence is 19 residues long. Germline V gene sequence: CDR1 SGHNT, CDR2 YYREEE (reference sequence). Treatment of the sample: oral pan-JAK inhibitor, 5-10 mg twice daily. Here the sequenced sample was CD4+ T cells sorted from blood, taken at week 4, from a patient treated with tofacitinib. This sequence originates from a human donor with alopecia areata. This chain links TRBV5-4 with TRBJ2-5, with 9 bases identical to TRBD2. CDR3 in DNA: TGTGCCAGCAGCCCAAGATCCTGGGGTAGCGGGGGTATCCAAGAGACCCAGTACTTC. Its protein is CASSPRSWGSGGIQETQYF. Full variable domain (outside the CDR3, taken from reference TRBV5-4 and TRBJ2-5): ETGVTQSPTHLIKTRGQQVTLRCSSQSGHNTVSWYQQALGQGPQFIFQYYREEENGRGNFPPRFSGLQFPNYSSELNVNALELDDSALYLCASSPRSWGSGGIQETQYFGPGTRLLVL.